A single TCR beta chain is shown here with its context. Its specificity is not known. The V gene end was trimmed by 6 bases and the J gene end by 6 bases; junction bases not matched to a gene: 6. This CDR3 contains 15 residues. Looked up from germline, CDR1 is MNHNY and CDR2 is SVGAGI (reference sequence). This specimen belongs to a study of cytomegalovirus exposure and HLA in healthy donors. Study conclusions and caveats: Most TCRs appeared rarely, but some public TCRs recurred in many donors. A few CMV-associated chains were confirmed in vitro to be specific for CMV antigens. The records held CMV serostatus as the only immune exposure information.

The study ran its PCR with 60 Vbeta and 13 Jbeta primers. TCRdb keeps only in-frame clones here, not all; method: immunoSEQ multiplex PCR. Here the sample spans about 88,000 clones, 85% to 90% being singletons. J is TRBJ2-7 and V is TRBV6-6, with 15 nucleotides matching TRBD2. The TCR sequence derives from a young man in good health and CMV-seronegative. Input material: PBMCs. The CDR3 DNA sequence: TGTGCCAGCAGATCATCGGGACTAGCGGGAGGCGAGCAGTACTTC. As protein: CASRSSGLAGGEQYF.